The rows below give T cell receptor beta chains drawn from one sample of a study of tumor-infiltrating lymphocytes in primary liver carcinoma. TCRdb re-called the multiplex PCR reads through MiXCR, storing one row per CDR3 protein. Of about 30,000 distinct CDR3 sequences listed, 70% to 80% are singletons. The sample comprised liver tumor tissue from sampling region 3. All receptors derive from a woman aged 25 to 39 with primary liver carcinoma and hepatitis B virus infection. Each CDR3 is given with its conserved first and last residue. D genes are given only for firm matches. Clone size is given for some rows only: seen once, a few or many times, or a class if the clone is expanded.

>TRBV5-1|TRBJ2-7|TRBD1|.
CASSSDRFRQVQYF
TGCGCAAGCAGCTCGGACAGGTTTCGGCAAGTGCAGTACTTC
>TRBV6-5|TRBJ2-2|.|.
CASSPRTVFTGELLF
TGTGCCAGCAGTCCGCGGACAGTGTTTACCGGGGAGCTGTTATTT
>TRBV29-1|TRBJ2-2|.|.
CSVALAPVGELFF
TGCAGCGTTGCCCTAGCCCCGGTCGGGGAGCTGTTTTTT
>TRBV4-1|TRBJ2-1|.|.
CTSSQDYSNEQFF
TGCACCAGCAGCCAAGATTACAGTAATGAGCAGTTCTTC
>TRBV4-3|TRBJ2-1|TRBD2|.
CASSHDAGGSYNERFF
TGCGCCAGCAGCCACGATGCGGGAGGCTCCTACAATGAGCGGTTCTTC
>TRBV4-3|TRBJ2-1|.|once
CASSHTELVNEQLF
TGCGCCAGCAGCCATACAGAGTTGGTTAATGAGCAGCTCTTC
>TRBV30|TRBJ1-1|.|.
CAWSHQNTEAYF
TGTGCCTGGAGTCATCAGAACACCGAAGCTTACTTT
>TRBV7-8|TRBJ2-7|.|.
CTSSSLSASYEQYF
TGTACCAGCAGCTCGCTCTCGGCATCCTACGAGCAGTACTTC
>TRBV7-3|TRBJ2-1|TRBD2|many
CASSLTSGTNNEQFF
TGTGCCAGCAGCTTGACTAGCGGGACGAACAATGAGCAGTTCTTC
>TRBV5-6|TRBJ2-7|.|.
CASNWWSTYAQYF
TGTGCCAGCAACTGGTGGAGCACCTACGCGCAGTACTTC
>TRBV10-3|TRBJ2-7|.|.
CVIGGSSYEQYF
TGTGTCATCGGCGGTAGCTCCTACGAACAGTACTTC
>TRBV5-1|TRBJ2-7|.|many
CASSPGTMGSYEQYF
TGCGCCAGCAGCCCCGGGACGATGGGCTCCTACGAGCAGTACTTC
>TRBV11-1|TRBJ2-3|.|once
CASSLRQRPGESHF
TGTGCCAGCAGCTTAAGGCAACGTCCGGGAGAGTCACACTTT
>TRBV28|TRBJ1-2|.|.
CASSRTGKQGYTF
TGTGCCAGCAGTCGGACGGGCAAGCAAGGCTACACCTTC
>TRBV5-4|TRBJ2-7|.|medium-sized
CASSFWGGDEQYF
TGTGCCAGCAGCTTCTGGGGTGGCGACGAGCAGTACTTC
>TRBV11-2|TRBJ2-2|.|.
CASSLDRTGELPF
TGTGCCAGCAGCTTAGATAGGACTGGGGAGCTGCCTTTT
>TRBV7-9|TRBJ2-7|TRBD2|.
CASSWRLASRYEQYF
TGTGCCAGCAGCTGGAGACTAGCCTCACGTTACGAGCAGTACTTC
>TRBV11-2|TRBJ2-3|TRBD2|.
CASGHRGSGSLIDTQYF
TGTGCCAGCGGCCATCGAGGGAGCGGGAGCCTCATAGATACGCAATATTTT
>TRBV4-1|TRBJ2-5|.|.
CASTNPRESTQYF
TGCGCCAGCACTAATCCGAGGGAATCGACCCAGTACTTT
>TRBV7-8|TRBJ2-3|TRBD2|.
CASSFVVGGRTDTQYF
TGTGCCAGCAGCTTTGTAGTGGGAGGGAGGACAGATACGCAGTATTTT
>TRBV11-2|TRBJ2-5|.|.
CASNLRLAEYQETQYF
TGTGCCAGCAACTTACGGCTAGCAGAGTACCAAGAGACCCAGTATTTC
>TRBV28|TRBJ2-4|TRBD2|many
CASSLWAGGKNIQYF
TGTGCCAGCAGTTTATGGGCGGGAGGCAAAAACATTCAGTACTTC